A selection of T cell receptor beta chains follows, all from one sample in a study of metastatic and nonmetastatic thyroid tumors. With MiXCR, TCRdb called clones anew from the PCR reads. The sample yields 35,000 to 40,000 clones, about 29% seen once. Specimen: blood. The receptors stem from a male donor with papillary thyroid cancer or a benign thyroid nodule (not recorded which). Some clones in this sample may be carry-over from other donors' samples. Both conserved end residues are part of each CDR3. Each record gives: clone size, J gene, D gene, V gene, CDR3 protein, CDR3 DNA. D genes are given only for firm matches. The size entry is marked missing in some rows and otherwise reads once, few, many or a size class.

clone_size: few
j_call: TRBJ1-2
d_call: NA
v_call: TRBV28
cdr3_aa: CASSLYPSYGYTF
cdr3_nt: TGTGCCAGCAGTTTATACCCCAGCTATGGCTACACCTTC

clone_size: NA
j_call: TRBJ1-2
d_call: NA
v_call: TRBV7-2
cdr3_aa: CASSPDSNYGYTF
cdr3_nt: TGTGCCAGCAGCCCTGACAGCAACTATGGCTACACCTTC

clone_size: few
j_call: TRBJ2-3
d_call: NA
v_call: TRBV24-1
cdr3_aa: CATSDIGYGSDTQYF
cdr3_nt: TGTGCCACCAGTGATATTGGGTATGGATCAGATACGCAGTATTTT

clone_size: many
j_call: TRBJ2-1
d_call: TRBD2
v_call: TRBV14
cdr3_aa: CASSLAGVGNEQFF
cdr3_nt: TGTGCCAGCAGCCTAGCGGGAGTAGGGAATGAGCAGTTCTTC

clone_size: NA
j_call: TRBJ2-7
d_call: TRBD2
v_call: TRBV28
cdr3_aa: CASELAGDSYEQYF
cdr3_nt: TGTGCCAGCGAACTAGCGGGGGATTCCTACGAGCAGTACTTC

clone_size: NA
j_call: TRBJ2-1
d_call: TRBD1
v_call: TRBV9
cdr3_aa: CASSVDRDRGYNEQFF
cdr3_nt: TGTGCCAGCAGCGTAGATCGGGACAGGGGCTACAATGAGCAGTTCTTC

clone_size: NA
j_call: TRBJ2-3
d_call: TRBD2
v_call: TRBV11-2
cdr3_aa: CASSPPGRATDTQYF
cdr3_nt: TGTGCCAGCAGCCCCCCCGGGAGGGCCACAGATACGCAGTATTTT

clone_size: few
j_call: TRBJ2-3
d_call: NA
v_call: TRBV2
cdr3_aa: CASRDSVLSAYTQYF
cdr3_nt: TGTGCCAGCAGGGACAGTGTTCTTAGCGCATATACGCAGTATTTT

clone_size: many
j_call: TRBJ1-6
d_call: NA
v_call: TRBV4-2
cdr3_aa: CASSLTFGAPGDNSPLHF
cdr3_nt: TGTGCCAGCAGCCTTACCTTTGGGGCCCCAGGGGATAATTCACCCCTCCACTTT

clone_size: NA
j_call: TRBJ2-1
d_call: TRBD1
v_call: TRBV24-1
cdr3_aa: CATSAGTGAPGFLYNEQFF
cdr3_nt: TGTGCCACCAGTGCCGGGACAGGGGCACCCGGTTTTCTTTACAATGAGCAGTTCTTC

clone_size: NA
j_call: TRBJ1-2
d_call: NA
v_call: TRBV9
cdr3_aa: CASSVEPTASRGYTF
cdr3_nt: TGTGCCAGCAGCGTAGAACCGACGGCCTCAAGAGGCTACACCTTC

clone_size: NA
j_call: TRBJ2-7
d_call: NA
v_call: TRBV30
cdr3_aa: CAWTHGSGVYEQYF
cdr3_nt: TGTGCCTGGACCCACGGTTCGGGAGTCTACGAGCAGTACTTC

clone_size: NA
j_call: TRBJ2-7
d_call: NA
v_call: TRBV6-1
cdr3_aa: CASAQGYEQYF
cdr3_nt: TGTGCCAGCGCCCAGGGATACGAGCAGTACTTC

clone_size: NA
j_call: TRBJ2-2
d_call: TRBD2
v_call: TRBV7-2
cdr3_aa: CASSLAPGLATGELFF
cdr3_nt: TGTGCCAGCAGCTTAGCCCCGGGACTAGCCACCGGGGAGCTGTTTTTT

clone_size: few
j_call: TRBJ2-7
d_call: TRBD2
v_call: TRBV5-1
cdr3_aa: CASSSYGGRAGRSYEQYF
cdr3_nt: TGCGCCAGCAGCTCATATGGCGGGAGGGCCGGGAGGTCCTACGAGCAGTACTTC

clone_size: NA
j_call: TRBJ2-7
d_call: NA
v_call: TRBV7-2
cdr3_aa: CASSLSFTGNYEQYF
cdr3_nt: TGTGCCAGCAGCTTAAGCTTTACGGGCAACTACGAGCAGTACTTC

clone_size: NA
j_call: TRBJ2-3
d_call: NA
v_call: TRBV20-1
cdr3_aa: CSAIRTGTRTDTQYF
cdr3_nt: TGCAGTGCTATCAGGACAGGGACTAGAACAGATACGCAGTATTTT

clone_size: many
j_call: TRBJ2-1
d_call: NA
v_call: TRBV7-3
cdr3_aa: CASSLVGPNNEQFF
cdr3_nt: TGTGCCAGCAGCTTAGTCGGGCCAAACAATGAGCAGTTCTTC

clone_size: many
j_call: TRBJ1-2
d_call: NA
v_call: TRBV29-1
cdr3_aa: CSVEDSRLNYGYTF
cdr3_nt: TGCAGCGTTGAAGATTCGCGACTTAACTATGGCTACACCTTC

clone_size: NA
j_call: TRBJ2-7
d_call: NA
v_call: TRBV11-2
cdr3_aa: CASSLFDDYEQYF
cdr3_nt: TGTGCCAGCAGCTTATTCGACGATTACGAGCAGTACTTC

clone_size: NA
j_call: TRBJ1-2
d_call: TRBD1
v_call: TRBV20-1
cdr3_aa: CSARGGTGGRGYTF
cdr3_nt: TGCAGTGCTAGAGGGGGGACAGGAGGACGGGGCTACACCTTC

clone_size: NA
j_call: TRBJ1-2
d_call: NA
v_call: TRBV7-2
cdr3_aa: CASSLQGLRGYTF
cdr3_nt: TGTGCCAGCAGCTTACAGGGTCTTAGAGGCTACACCTTC

clone_size: NA
j_call: TRBJ1-2
d_call: NA
v_call: TRBV28
cdr3_aa: CASSLGGGYTF
cdr3_nt: TGTGCCAGCAGCTTAGGGGGGGGCTACACCTTC

clone_size: many
j_call: TRBJ1-2
d_call: NA
v_call: TRBV19
cdr3_aa: CASQLGGNYGYTF
cdr3_nt: TGTGCCAGCCAACTGGGGGGGAACTATGGCTACACCTTC

clone_size: NA
j_call: TRBJ1-1
d_call: NA
v_call: TRBV2
cdr3_aa: CASSVEQNTEAFF
cdr3_nt: TGTGCCAGCAGTGTGGAGCAAAACACTGAAGCTTTCTTT

clone_size: many
j_call: TRBJ1-5
d_call: NA
v_call: TRBV28
cdr3_aa: CASSFETAQNQPQHF
cdr3_nt: TGTGCCAGCAGTTTTGAGACAGCCCAGAATCAGCCCCAGCATTTT

clone_size: many
j_call: TRBJ1-4
d_call: NA
v_call: TRBV6-1
cdr3_aa: CASSPGRRLFF
cdr3_nt: TGTGCCAGCAGTCCCGGTCGTCGGCTGTTTTTT

clone_size: few
j_call: TRBJ1-3
d_call: TRBD1
v_call: TRBV27
cdr3_aa: CASTRDRVDTIYF
cdr3_nt: TGTGCCAGCACACGGGACAGGGTGGACACCATATATTTT

clone_size: NA
j_call: TRBJ2-1
d_call: TRBD2
v_call: TRBV6-4
cdr3_aa: CASSDGTSGFAEQFF
cdr3_nt: TGTGCCAGCAGTGACGGGACTAGCGGATTTGCTGAGCAGTTCTTC

clone_size: medium-sized
j_call: TRBJ2-7
d_call: TRBD1
v_call: TRBV20-1
cdr3_aa: CSARDRRTTGEYEQYF
cdr3_nt: TGCAGTGCTAGAGATCGAAGAACCACAGGGGAATACGAGCAGTACTTC

clone_size: many
j_call: TRBJ2-1
d_call: TRBD2
v_call: TRBV12-3/TRBV12-4
cdr3_aa: CASRGTSGRGNEQFF
cdr3_nt: TGTGCCAGCAGAGGGACTAGCGGGAGGGGGAATGAGCAGTTCTTC

clone_size: NA
j_call: TRBJ2-7
d_call: NA
v_call: TRBV30
cdr3_aa: CAWSIRDTASYEQYF
cdr3_nt: TGTGCCTGGAGTATCCGGGACACGGCCTCCTACGAGCAGTACTTC

clone_size: once
j_call: TRBJ2-7
d_call: NA
v_call: TRBV11-3
cdr3_aa: CASMGAGYYSYEQYF
cdr3_nt: TGTGCCAGCATGGGGGCGGGGTATTACTCCTACGAGCAGTACTTC

clone_size: NA
j_call: TRBJ2-7
d_call: NA
v_call: TRBV20-1
cdr3_aa: CSAPLPGLFYEQYF
cdr3_nt: TGCAGTGCTCCCCTTCCGGGACTGTTCTACGAGCAGTACTTC

clone_size: NA
j_call: TRBJ1-1
d_call: NA
v_call: TRBV11-2
cdr3_aa: CASSLNLGGRTEAFF
cdr3_nt: TGTGCCAGCAGCTTAAACCTCGGGGGGCGCACTGAAGCTTTCTTT

clone_size: many
j_call: TRBJ2-1
d_call: TRBD2
v_call: TRBV6-2/TRBV6-3
cdr3_aa: CASSYSIPGLVDEQFF
cdr3_nt: TGTGCCAGCAGTTACTCGATTCCAGGACTAGTAGATGAGCAGTTCTTC

clone_size: many
j_call: TRBJ2-3
d_call: NA
v_call: TRBV12-3/TRBV12-4
cdr3_aa: CASSYAPGQGNTDTQYF
cdr3_nt: TGTGCCAGCAGTTACGCCCCGGGGCAGGGAAACACAGATACGCAGTATTTT

clone_size: medium-sized
j_call: TRBJ1-2
d_call: TRBD1
v_call: TRBV30
cdr3_aa: CAWRQQGWMSHGYTF
cdr3_nt: TGTGCCTGGAGGCAACAGGGGTGGATGAGTCATGGCTACACCTTC

clone_size: NA
j_call: TRBJ2-6
d_call: NA
v_call: TRBV3-1
cdr3_aa: CASSPPFVSGANVLTF
cdr3_nt: TGTGCCAGCAGCCCACCGTTTGTCTCTGGGGCCAACGTCCTGACTTTC

clone_size: many
j_call: TRBJ2-5
d_call: TRBD2
v_call: TRBV13
cdr3_aa: CASSFRIGGVQETQYF
cdr3_nt: TGTGCCAGCAGCTTCAGGATCGGGGGGGTCCAAGAGACCCAGTACTTC

clone_size: NA
j_call: TRBJ1-5
d_call: NA
v_call: TRBV28
cdr3_aa: CASSFRGHQPQHF
cdr3_nt: TGTGCCAGCAGTTTCCGGGGTCATCAGCCCCAGCATTTT

clone_size: medium-sized
j_call: TRBJ2-1
d_call: NA
v_call: TRBV12-3/TRBV12-4
cdr3_aa: CASSLETVYNEQFF
cdr3_nt: TGTGCCAGCAGTTTGGAGACAGTGTACAATGAGCAGTTCTTC

clone_size: NA
j_call: TRBJ2-7
d_call: NA
v_call: TRBV6-1
cdr3_aa: CASSSTRLIYEQYF
cdr3_nt: TGTGCCAGCTCTTCCACCCGACTGATCTACGAGCAGTACTTC

clone_size: few
j_call: TRBJ2-5
d_call: TRBD1
v_call: TRBV19
cdr3_aa: CASRPTGTGETQYF
cdr3_nt: TGTGCCAGTAGACCGACAGGGACGGGCGAGACCCAGTACTTC

clone_size: NA
j_call: TRBJ1-5
d_call: NA
v_call: TRBV5-1
cdr3_aa: CASREGSESNQPQHF
cdr3_nt: TGCGCCAGCAGAGAGGGGTCGGAGAGCAATCAGCCCCAGCATTTT

clone_size: many
j_call: TRBJ1-1
d_call: NA
v_call: TRBV18
cdr3_aa: CASSLSRGGGSISMNTEAFF
cdr3_nt: TGTGCCAGCTCACTTTCCCGGGGGGGCGGCTCTATTTCCATGAACACTGAAGCTTTCTTT

clone_size: few
j_call: TRBJ2-1
d_call: TRBD2
v_call: TRBV28
cdr3_aa: CASTPAGLAGGIGFF
cdr3_nt: TGTGCCAGCACCCCCGCCGGACTAGCGGGAGGCATAGGGTTCTTC

clone_size: NA
j_call: TRBJ2-5
d_call: NA
v_call: TRBV11-3
cdr3_aa: CASSLGLTRTAQETQYF
cdr3_nt: TGTGCCAGCAGCTTAGGCCTAACCCGGACAGCCCAAGAGACCCAGTACTTC

clone_size: medium-sized
j_call: TRBJ2-2
d_call: TRBD1
v_call: TRBV6-1
cdr3_aa: CASADREYGELFF
cdr3_nt: TGTGCCAGCGCCGACAGGGAGTACGGGGAGCTGTTTTTT

clone_size: NA
j_call: TRBJ2-1
d_call: TRBD2
v_call: TRBV7-8
cdr3_aa: CASSSPGTSTEQFF
cdr3_nt: TGTGCCAGCAGCTCCCCTGGGACTAGTACTGAGCAGTTCTTC

clone_size: few
j_call: TRBJ2-7
d_call: TRBD1
v_call: TRBV27
cdr3_aa: CASHRGYEQYF
cdr3_nt: TGTGCCAGCCACAGGGGCTACGAGCAGTACTTC

clone_size: NA
j_call: TRBJ1-1
d_call: TRBD1
v_call: TRBV20-1
cdr3_aa: CSVRDRGDEAFF
cdr3_nt: TGCAGTGTCCGTGACAGGGGGGACGAAGCTTTCTTT

clone_size: few
j_call: TRBJ1-1
d_call: NA
v_call: TRBV5-1
cdr3_aa: CASSETDSYTEAFF
cdr3_nt: TGCGCCAGCAGCGAGACAGACTCATACACTGAAGCTTTCTTT

clone_size: few
j_call: TRBJ2-3
d_call: TRBD1
v_call: TRBV2
cdr3_aa: CASSDPGQGADTQYF
cdr3_nt: TGTGCCAGCAGCGATCCGGGACAGGGGGCAGATACGCAGTATTTT

clone_size: once
j_call: TRBJ2-2
d_call: TRBD1
v_call: TRBV4-2
cdr3_aa: CASSQTGTGIYGGELFF
cdr3_nt: TGTGCCAGCAGCCAAACCGGGACAGGGATCTATGGCGGGGAGCTGTTTTTT

clone_size: NA
j_call: TRBJ1-3
d_call: NA
v_call: TRBV6-1
cdr3_aa: CASRYSSGNTIYF
cdr3_nt: TGTGCCAGCAGGTACAGCTCTGGAAACACCATATATTTT

clone_size: few
j_call: TRBJ1-3
d_call: NA
v_call: TRBV28
cdr3_aa: CASSLYGNTIYF
cdr3_nt: TGTGCCAGCAGTCTCTACGGAAACACCATATATTTT

clone_size: NA
j_call: TRBJ2-7
d_call: NA
v_call: TRBV20-1
cdr3_aa: CSANGDSYEQYF
cdr3_nt: TGCAGTGCTAATGGCGACTCCTACGAGCAGTACTTC

clone_size: many
j_call: TRBJ2-2
d_call: TRBD2
v_call: TRBV10-3
cdr3_aa: CAIRGNKSPGLEVDTGELFF
cdr3_nt: TGTGCCATCAGGGGTAACAAATCACCGGGACTAGAAGTAGACACCGGGGAGCTGTTTTTT

clone_size: NA
j_call: TRBJ1-1
d_call: TRBD1
v_call: TRBV4-3
cdr3_aa: CASSQDGRTGEAFF
cdr3_nt: TGCGCCAGCAGCCAAGATGGTCGGACAGGTGAAGCTTTCTTT